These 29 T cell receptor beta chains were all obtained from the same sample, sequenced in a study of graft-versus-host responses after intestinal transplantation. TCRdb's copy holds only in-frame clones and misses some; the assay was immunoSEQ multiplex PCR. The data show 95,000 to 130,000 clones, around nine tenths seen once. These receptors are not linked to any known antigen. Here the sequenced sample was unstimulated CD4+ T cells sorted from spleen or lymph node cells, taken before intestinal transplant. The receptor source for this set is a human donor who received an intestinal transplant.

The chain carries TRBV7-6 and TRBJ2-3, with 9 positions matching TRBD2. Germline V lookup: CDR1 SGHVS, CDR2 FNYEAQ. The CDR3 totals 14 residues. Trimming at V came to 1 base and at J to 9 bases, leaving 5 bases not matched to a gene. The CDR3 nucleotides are TGTGCCAGCAGCTTAGGCGGGACTAGCTTAACGCAGTATTTT. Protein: CASSLGGTSLTQYF.

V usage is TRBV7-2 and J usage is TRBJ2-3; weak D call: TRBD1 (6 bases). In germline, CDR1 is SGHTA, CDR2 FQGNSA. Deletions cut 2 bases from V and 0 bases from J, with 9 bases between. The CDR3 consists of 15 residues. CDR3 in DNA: TGTGCCAGCAGCTTAACCGGGACAAGCACAGATACGCAGTATTTT. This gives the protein CASSLTGTSTDTQYF.

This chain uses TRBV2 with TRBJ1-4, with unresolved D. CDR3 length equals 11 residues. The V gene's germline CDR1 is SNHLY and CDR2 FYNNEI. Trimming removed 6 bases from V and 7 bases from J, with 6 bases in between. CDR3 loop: CASSSSEKLFF. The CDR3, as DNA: TGTGCCAGCAGCTCGTCTGAAAAACTGTTTTTT.

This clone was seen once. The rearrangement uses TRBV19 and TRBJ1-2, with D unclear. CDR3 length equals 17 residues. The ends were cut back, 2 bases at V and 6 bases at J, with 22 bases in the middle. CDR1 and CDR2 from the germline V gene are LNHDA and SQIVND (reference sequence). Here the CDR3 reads CASSISQRRTQNNGYTF. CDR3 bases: TGTGCCAGTAGTATATCCCAAAGGAGGACTCAGAACAATGGCTACACCTTC.

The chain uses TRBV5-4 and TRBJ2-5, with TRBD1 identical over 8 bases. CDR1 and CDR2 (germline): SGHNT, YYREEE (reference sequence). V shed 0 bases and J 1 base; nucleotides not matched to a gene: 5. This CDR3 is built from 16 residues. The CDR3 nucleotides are TGTGCCAGCAGCTTGGAGGACAGGGTGTCCCAAGAGACCCAGTACTTC. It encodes CASSLEDRVSQETQYF.

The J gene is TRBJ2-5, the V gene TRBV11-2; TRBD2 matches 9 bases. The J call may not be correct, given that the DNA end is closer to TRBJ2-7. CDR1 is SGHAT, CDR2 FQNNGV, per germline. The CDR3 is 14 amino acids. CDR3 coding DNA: TGTGCCAGCAGCTTGGCTAGCGGGACATACGAGCAGTACTTC. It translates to CASSLASGTYEQYF.

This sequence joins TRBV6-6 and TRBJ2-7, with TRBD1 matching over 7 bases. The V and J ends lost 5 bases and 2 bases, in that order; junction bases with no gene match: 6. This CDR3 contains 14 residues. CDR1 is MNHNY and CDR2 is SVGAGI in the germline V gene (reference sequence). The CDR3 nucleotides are TGTGCCAGCAGTCCCCGGGACAGAGCCTACGAGCAGTACTTC. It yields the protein CASSPRDRAYEQYF.

The CDR3 DNA is TGTGCCAGTTCCCGGGACAGGAACCTCTACGAGCAGTACTTC. Amino acid sequence: CASSRDRNLYEQYF. The chain couples TRBV19 to TRBJ2-7; 8 bases agree with TRBD1. Germline V gene data show CDR1 as LNHDA and CDR2 as SQIVND (reference sequence). Trimming removed 8 bases from V and 3 bases from J; junction bases left unmatched: 9. CDR3 length: 14 amino acids.

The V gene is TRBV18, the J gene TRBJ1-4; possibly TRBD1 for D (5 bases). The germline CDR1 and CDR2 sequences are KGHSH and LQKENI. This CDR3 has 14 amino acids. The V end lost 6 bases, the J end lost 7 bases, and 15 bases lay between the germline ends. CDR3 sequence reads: CASSLDRKSEKLFF. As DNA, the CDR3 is TGTGCCAGCTCCCTAGACAGAAAGAGTGAAAAACTGTTTTTT.

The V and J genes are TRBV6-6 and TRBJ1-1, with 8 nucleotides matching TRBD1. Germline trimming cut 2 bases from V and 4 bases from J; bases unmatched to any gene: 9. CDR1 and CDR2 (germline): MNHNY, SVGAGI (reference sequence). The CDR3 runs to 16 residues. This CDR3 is CASSYNQGAGITEAFF. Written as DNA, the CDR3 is TGTGCCAGCAGTTACAATCAGGGGGCGGGAATCACTGAAGCTTTCTTT.

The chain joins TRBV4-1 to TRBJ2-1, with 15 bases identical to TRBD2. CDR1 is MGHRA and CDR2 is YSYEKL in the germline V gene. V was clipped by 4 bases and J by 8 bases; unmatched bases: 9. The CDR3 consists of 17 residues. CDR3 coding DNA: TGCGCCAGCAGCCGGACGGGGACTAGCGGGGGGCAGGATGAGCAGTTCTTC. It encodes CASSRTGTSGGQDEQFF.

In nucleotides, the CDR3 is TGTGCCAGCAGCTTGGACATCCGCACTGGCTACACCTTC. This encodes CASSLDIRTGYTF. The V gene is TRBV7-2, the J gene TRBJ1-2; D may be TRBD1 (5 bases). Germline lookup yields CDR1 SGHTA and CDR2 FQGNSA. Trimming left V 3 bases short and J 7 bases short, with 12 bases between. This CDR3 has 13 residues.

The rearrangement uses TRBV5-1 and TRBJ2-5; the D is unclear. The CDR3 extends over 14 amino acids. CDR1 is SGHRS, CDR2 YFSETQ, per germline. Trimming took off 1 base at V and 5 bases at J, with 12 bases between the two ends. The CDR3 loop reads CASSLFAASETQYF. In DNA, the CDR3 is TGCGCCAGCAGCTTGTTCGCGGCCTCGGAGACCCAGTACTTC. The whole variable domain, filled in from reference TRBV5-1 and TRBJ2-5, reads KAGVTQTPRYLIKTRGQQVTLSCSPISGHRSVSWYQQTPGQGLQFLFEYFSETQRNKGNFPGRFSGRQFSNSRSEMNVSTLELGDSALYLCASSLFAASETQYFGPGTRLLVL.

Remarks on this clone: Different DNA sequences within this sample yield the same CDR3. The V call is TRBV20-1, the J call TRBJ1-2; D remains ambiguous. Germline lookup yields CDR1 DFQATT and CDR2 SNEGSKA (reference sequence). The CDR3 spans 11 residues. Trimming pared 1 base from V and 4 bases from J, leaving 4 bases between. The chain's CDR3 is CSARVSYGYTF. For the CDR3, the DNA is TGCAGTGCTAGAGTGAGCTATGGCTACACCTTC.

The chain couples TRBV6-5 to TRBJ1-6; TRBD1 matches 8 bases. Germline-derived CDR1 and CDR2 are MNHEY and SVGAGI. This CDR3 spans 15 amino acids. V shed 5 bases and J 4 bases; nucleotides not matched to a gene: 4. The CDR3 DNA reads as TGTGCCAGCAGTCACGGGGACAGGTATAATTCACCCCTCCACTTT. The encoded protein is CASSHGDRYNSPLHF.

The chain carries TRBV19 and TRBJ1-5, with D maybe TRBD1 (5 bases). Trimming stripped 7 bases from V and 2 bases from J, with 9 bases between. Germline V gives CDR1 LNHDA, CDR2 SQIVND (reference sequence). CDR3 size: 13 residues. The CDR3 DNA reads TGTGCCAGTAAGGGGCAGGGCAATCAGCCCCAGCATTTT. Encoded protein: CASKGQGNQPQHF.

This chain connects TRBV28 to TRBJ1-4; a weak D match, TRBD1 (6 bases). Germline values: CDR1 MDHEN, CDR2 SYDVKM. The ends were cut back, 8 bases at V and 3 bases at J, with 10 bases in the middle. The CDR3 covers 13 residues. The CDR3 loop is CASWGTSNEKLFF. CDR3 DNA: TGTGCCAGCTGGGGGACATCTAATGAAAAACTGTTTTTT.

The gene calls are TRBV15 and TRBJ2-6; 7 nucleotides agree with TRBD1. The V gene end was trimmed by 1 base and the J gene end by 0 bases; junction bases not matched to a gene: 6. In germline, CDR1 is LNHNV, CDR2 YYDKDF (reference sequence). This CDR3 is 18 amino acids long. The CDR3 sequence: CATSRVGQSLSGANVLTF. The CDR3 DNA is TGTGCCACCAGCAGAGTGGGACAGTCTCTCTCTGGGGCCAACGTCCTGACTTTC. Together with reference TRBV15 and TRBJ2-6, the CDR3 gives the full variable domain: DAMVIQNPRYQVTQFGKPVTLSCSQTLNHNVMYWYQQKSSQAPKLLFHYYDKDFNNEADTPDNFQSRRPNTSFCFLDIRSPGLGDTAMYLCATSRVGQSLSGANVLTFGAGSRLTVL.

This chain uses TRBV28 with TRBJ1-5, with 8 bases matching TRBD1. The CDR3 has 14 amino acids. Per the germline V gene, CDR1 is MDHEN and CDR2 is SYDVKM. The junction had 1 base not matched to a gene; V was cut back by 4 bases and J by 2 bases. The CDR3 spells CASSSGGRNQPQHF. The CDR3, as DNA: TGTGCCAGCAGTTCAGGGGGCCGCAATCAGCCCCAGCATTTT. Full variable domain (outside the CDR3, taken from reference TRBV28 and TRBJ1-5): DVKVTQSSRYLVKRTGEKVFLECVQDMDHENMFWYRQDPGLGLRLIYFSYDVKMKEKGDIPEGYSVSREKKERFSLILESASTNQTSMYLCASSSGGRNQPQHFGDGTRLSIL.

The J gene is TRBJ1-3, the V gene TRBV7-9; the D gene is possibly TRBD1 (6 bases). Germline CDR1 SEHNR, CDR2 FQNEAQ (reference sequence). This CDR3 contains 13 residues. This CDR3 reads CAWSGQRGNTIYF. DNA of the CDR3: TGTGCGTGGTCCGGACAGAGAGGAAACACCATATATTTT.

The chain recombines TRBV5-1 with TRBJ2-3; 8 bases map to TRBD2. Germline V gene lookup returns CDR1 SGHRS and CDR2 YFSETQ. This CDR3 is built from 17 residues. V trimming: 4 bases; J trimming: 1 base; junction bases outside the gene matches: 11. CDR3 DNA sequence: TGCGCCAGCAGCCCCGGGAGGGGACCCGGGGGCACAGATACGCAGTATTTT. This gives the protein CASSPGRGPGGTDTQYF. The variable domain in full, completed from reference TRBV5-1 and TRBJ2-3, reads KAGVTQTPRYLIKTRGQQVTLSCSPISGHRSVSWYQQTPGQGLQFLFEYFSETQRNKGNFPGRFSGRQFSNSRSEMNVSTLELGDSALYLCASSPGRGPGGTDTQYFGPGTRLTVL.

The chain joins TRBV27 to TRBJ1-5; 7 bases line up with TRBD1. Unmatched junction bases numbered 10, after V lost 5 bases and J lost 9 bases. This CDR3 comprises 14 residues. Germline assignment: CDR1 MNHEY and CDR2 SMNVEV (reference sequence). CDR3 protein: CASSPRDRGLPQHF. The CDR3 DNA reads TGTGCCAGCAGTCCCCGGGACAGAGGTCTGCCCCAGCATTTT.

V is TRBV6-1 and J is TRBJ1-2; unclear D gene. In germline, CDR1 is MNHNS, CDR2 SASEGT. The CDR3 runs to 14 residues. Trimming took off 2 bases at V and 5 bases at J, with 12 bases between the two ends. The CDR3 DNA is TGTGCCAGCAGTGAAATCCCGCGGCTTTATGGCTACACCTTC. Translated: CASSEIPRLYGYTF.

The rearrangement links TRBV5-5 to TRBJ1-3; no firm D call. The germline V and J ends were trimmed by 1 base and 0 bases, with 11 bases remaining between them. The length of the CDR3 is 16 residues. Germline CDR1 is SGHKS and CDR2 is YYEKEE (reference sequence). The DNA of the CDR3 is TGTGCCAGCAGCTTGAGTCCGTGGCCCTCTGGAAACACCATATATTTT. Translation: CASSLSPWPSGNTIYF.

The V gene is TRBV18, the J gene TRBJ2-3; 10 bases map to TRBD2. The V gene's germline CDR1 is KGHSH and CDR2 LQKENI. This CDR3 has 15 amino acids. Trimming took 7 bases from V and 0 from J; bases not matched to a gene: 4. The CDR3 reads CASFLTSGSTDTQYF. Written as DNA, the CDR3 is TGTGCCAGCTTCCTGACTAGCGGGAGCACAGATACGCAGTATTTT.

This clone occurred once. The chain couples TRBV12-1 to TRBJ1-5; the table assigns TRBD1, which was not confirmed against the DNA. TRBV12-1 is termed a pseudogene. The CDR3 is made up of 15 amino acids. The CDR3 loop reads CASSFDQGPSRPQHF. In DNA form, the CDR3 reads TGTGCCAGCAGCTTTGATCAGGGGCCCTCACGGCCCCAGCATTTT.

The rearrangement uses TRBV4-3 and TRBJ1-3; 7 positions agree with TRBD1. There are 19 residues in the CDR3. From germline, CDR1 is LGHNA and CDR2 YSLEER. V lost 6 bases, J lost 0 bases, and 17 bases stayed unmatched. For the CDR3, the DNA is TGCGCCAGCAGTGGGATGGGACAGACTGGCATCTACTCTGGAAACACCATATATTTT. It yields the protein CASSGMGQTGIYSGNTIYF.

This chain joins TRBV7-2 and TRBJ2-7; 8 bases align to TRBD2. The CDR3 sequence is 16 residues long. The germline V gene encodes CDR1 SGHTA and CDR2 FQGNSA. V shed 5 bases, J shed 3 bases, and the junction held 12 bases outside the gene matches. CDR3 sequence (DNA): TGTGCCAGCAGCGCGTCCCCGGGACTAGGGATCTACGAGCAGTACTTC. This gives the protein CASSASPGLGIYEQYF.

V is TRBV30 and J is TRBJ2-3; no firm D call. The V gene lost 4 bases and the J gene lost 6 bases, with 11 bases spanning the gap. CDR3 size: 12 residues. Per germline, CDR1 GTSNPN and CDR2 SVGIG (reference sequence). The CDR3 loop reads CAWTRRSDTQYF. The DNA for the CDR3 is TGTGCCTGGACTAGAAGGTCGGATACGCAGTATTTT.